This TCR beta chain is drawn from a study of persistence of HIV-infected CD4 T cells (dated by TCRdb to the early 2020s). Regarding the complete study: The median time the participants had spent on suppressive ART was 7 to 9 years. The study isolated CMV- and HIV-1 Gag-responding CD4+ T cells from ART-treated individuals to examine antigen-driven clonal expansion of HIV-1-infected cells. TCRbeta sequencing assessed the clonality of all cells in each sorted population, while proviral sequencing assessed the clonality of infected cells. Peripheral blood samples of up to about 180 mL were obtained at multiple time points, with the exception of a couple of participants, for whom leukapheresis was performed at a single time point. Cross-participant TCR cluster analysis included roughly eight participants for CMV and 6 or 7 participants for Gag.

CDR1 and CDR2 are drawn from the germline V gene: LGHNA, YNFKEQ. The V end loses 0 bases and the J end loses 5 bases, and a stretch of 6 bases separates them. Inclusive of the bounding cysteine and phenylalanine, the CDR3 is 13 residues long. CDR3 DNA only is kept here, 39 bases in frame from base 1. The treatment or condition label, as the study defines it: suppressive antiretroviral therapy. Lysates of CMV-infected fibroblasts at roughly 10 ug/mL were used to stimulate the cells. CD4+ T cells that responded were sorted based on upregulation of both CD40 ligand and CD69. HIV-1-infected adults in whom suppressive ART had been started during chronic infection were enrolled as participants. For at least 4 years, the participants' plasma HIV-1 RNA had been undetectable, below 50 copies/mL. To be included, participants needed a CD4+ T cell count above 400 cells/uL and a positive CMV serology. Before stimulation, PBMCs were isolated using density centrifugation and then depleted of CD8+ T cells. Stimulation of CD8-depleted PBMCs was carried out for approximately 17 hours with anti-CD28/CD49d costimulation, CD40-blocking antibody and enfuvirtide, to prevent new infections. Sorting was done on either a Beckman Coulter MoFlo Legacy or an XDP sorter, and propidium iodide was used to exclude dead cells. The QIAamp DNA Mini Kit was used for genomic DNA extraction from samples above one million cells, and the Quick-DNA Microprep Kit was used otherwise.

Concerning this clone itself: This clone's antigen is unknown. Base quality data are lacking; no much larger clone is found one base away.

The immunoSEQ hsTCRB assay version 4, run in survey mode, was used to sequence TCRbeta repertoires from genomic DNA. Genomic DNA was diluted to 8.5 to 10 ng/uL, and up to roughly 1 ug per sample was used for TCRbeta sequencing. Per the original workflow: TCRbeta data analysis was done in ImmunoSeq Analyzer 3.0, and diversity was calculated on productive nucleotide rearrangements. Lower-bound TCR diversity was estimated with the improved Chao index, and clonality with the Gini coefficient using the Immunarch R package. Different nucleotide rearrangements encoding the same CDR3beta amino acid sequence were treated as distinct clonotypes. Differential abundance analysis found TCRbeta sequences that were significantly enriched in antigen-responding cells compared with anti-CD3/anti-CD28-activated cells. GLIPH2 grouped TCRs by predicted peptide-MHC specificity, both within each participant and across combined participant data sets. TCRdb retrieved this table from immuneACCESS and kept in-frame rearrangements only. Not all clones are present; in checked studies, unresolved V genes account for under half, and no reason is known for the remainder. V and J calls and clone size are as listed in that table; D and trimming were resolved from the DNA. A total of 6,500 to 8,500 clones appear in this sample, just over 60% of them only once. Clones ranked in the top ten supply under 20% of the sample.

Here is what the overall study found, with its caveats: Antigen-responding cells were enriched for degenerate expanded CDR3beta sequences, which suggests convergent selection of CD4+ responses to CMV and Gag. TCRbeta richness in CMV- and Gag-responding cells was significantly lower than in anti-CD3/anti-CD28-responding cells; CMV-responding cells had higher oligoclonality than CD3/CD28-stimulated and Gag-responding cells. Because the TCR analyses were done in bulk, restricting them to just the rare CMV-responding cells that actually carried HIV-1 proviruses was not possible. A correlation was observed between TCR oligoclonality and proviral oligoclonality within the same sorted populations. The study involved few individuals and tested only a limited range of antigens.

The receptor was derived from an adult man with HIV who was CMV-seropositive. This material consisted of CD4+ T cells sorted from PBMCs after roughly 20-hour stimulation, taken from a patient who received antiretroviral therapy. In light of the paper, this sample's cell subset or site label describes: CD40L+CD69+ CD4 T cells responding to CMV lysate. This chain is built from TRBV4-2 and TRBJ2-3; no D gene call is confident. The encoded CDR3 is CASSQERRDTQYF. The DNA sequence follows: TGTGCCAGCAGCCAAGAGAGGCGAGATACGCAGTATTTT.